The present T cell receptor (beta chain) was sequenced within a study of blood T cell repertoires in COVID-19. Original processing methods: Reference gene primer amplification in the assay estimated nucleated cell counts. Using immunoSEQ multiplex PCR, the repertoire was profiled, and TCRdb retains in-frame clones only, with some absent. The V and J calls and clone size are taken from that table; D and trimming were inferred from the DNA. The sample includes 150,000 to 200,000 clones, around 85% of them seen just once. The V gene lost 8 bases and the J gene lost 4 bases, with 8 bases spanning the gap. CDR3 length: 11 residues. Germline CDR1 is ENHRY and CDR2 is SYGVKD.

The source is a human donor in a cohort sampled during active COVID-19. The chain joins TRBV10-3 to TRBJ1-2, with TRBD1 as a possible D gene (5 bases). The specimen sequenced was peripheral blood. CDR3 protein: CAIGGGYGYTF. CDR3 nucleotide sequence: TGTGCCATCGGGGGAGGCTATGGCTACACCTTC.